In its sample, the clone carrying this T cell receptor (beta chain) was seen once. Its target is unknown. Method: immunoSEQ multiplex PCR; TCRdb's copy keeps in-frame clones and lacks some. The table shows some 150,000 clones, with around 89% occurring only once. The data originate from a study of T cell responses to AZD1222 COVID-19 vaccine. The study, taken as a whole, reports: The donors showed a predominance of white British ancestry and of females, with possible underestimation of clonal diversity. Variant regions that are unmutated are reportedly the target of nearly half of spike-specific TCRs.

Between the trimmed V and J ends, which lost 5 bases and 5 bases, there was a span of 6 bases. Germline V CDR1 and CDR2: KGHSH, LQKENI. The CDR3 runs to 11 residues. The receptor comes from an adult who received the MenACWY meningococcal vaccine as a control. The sequences come from peripheral blood, collected 28 days after the second dose of the MenACWY control vaccine. J is TRBJ2-5 and V is TRBV18; the D is unclear. The CDR3 nucleotides read TGTGCCAGCTCAACTCAGGAGACCCAGTACTTC. As protein: CASSTQETQYF.